The 6 T cell receptor beta chains presented below share a single source sample, sequenced in a study of blood T cell repertoires in COVID-19. The table came from immunoSEQ multiplex PCR; TCRdb's copy has only in-frame clones and leaves some out. The sample lists a few hundred thousand clones; approximately 90% were seen once. Sequencing used peripheral blood. The origin of the receptors is a man between 18 and 35 years old with active or convalescent COVID-19.

The chain employs TRBV25-1 and TRBJ1-2, with D maybe TRBD1 (6 bases). Trimming removed 2 bases from V and 2 bases from J, with 12 bases in between. CDR1 is MGHDK and CDR2 is SYGVNS in the germline V gene. The CDR3 is made up of 15 amino acids. The CDR3: CASSEPGHTNYGYTF. In DNA form, the CDR3 reads TGTGCCAGCAGTGAACCGGGACATACGAACTATGGCTACACCTTC.

This chain uses TRBV4-1 with TRBJ2-1, with 10 bases identical to TRBD2. Germline V lookup: CDR1 MGHRA, CDR2 YSYEKL. The CDR3 covers 16 residues. Trimming cost V 0 bases and J 4 bases; bases outside gene matches: 3. Written as DNA, the CDR3 is TGCGCCAGCAGCCAAGAATGGACTAGCGGATACAATGAGCAGTTCTTC. This translates into CASSQEWTSGYNEQFF.

The chain joins TRBV6-1 to TRBJ2-3, with D possibly being TRBD2 (6 bases). The V end was cut by 3 bases, the J end by 2 bases, with 18 bases between. This CDR3 has 17 amino acids. In germline, CDR1 is MNHNS, CDR2 SASEGT. The CDR3 DNA reads TGTGCCAGCAGTGACCCTAGACTAGGCGACGACACAGATACGCAGTATTTT. This sequence encodes CASSDPRLGDDTDTQYF.

The V gene is TRBV19, the J gene TRBJ1-1; 7 bases are shared with TRBD1. CDR1 is LNHDA, CDR2 SQIVND, per germline (reference sequence). With 2 bases clipped from V and 5 bases from J, the junction kept 5 bases outside the gene matches. The CDR3 has 14 residues. CDR3 protein: CASSIYSGGTEAFF. Here the CDR3 DNA reads TGTGCCAGTAGTATATATTCAGGGGGGACTGAAGCTTTCTTT.

The chain employs TRBV11-1 and TRBJ1-6; possibly TRBD1 for D (5 bases). The V end was cut by 5 bases, the J end by 10 bases, with 12 bases between. The CDR3 is made up of 13 amino acids. Germline-derived CDR1 and CDR2 are SGHAT and FQDESV (reference sequence). The CDR3: CASSLDSASPLHF. DNA of the CDR3: TGTGCCAGCAGCCTTGACAGTGCCTCACCCCTCCACTTT.

The V call is TRBV7-6, the J call TRBJ1-6; D remains ambiguous. This CDR3 spans 16 amino acids. Germline lookup yields CDR1 SGHVS and CDR2 FNYEAQ. Trimming left V 3 bases short and J 4 bases short, with 13 bases between. In DNA, the CDR3 is TGTGCCAGCAGCTTGGAGGGCTTCGAGTATAATTCACCCCTCCACTTT. Amino acids: CASSLEGFEYNSPLHF. Filled out from reference TRBV7-6 and TRBJ1-6, the complete variable domain reads GAGVSQSPRYKVTKRGQDVALRCDPISGHVSLYWYRQALGQGPEFLTYFNYEAQQDKSGLPNDRFSAERPEGSISTLTIQRTEQRDSAMYRCASSLEGFEYNSPLHFGNGTRLTVT.